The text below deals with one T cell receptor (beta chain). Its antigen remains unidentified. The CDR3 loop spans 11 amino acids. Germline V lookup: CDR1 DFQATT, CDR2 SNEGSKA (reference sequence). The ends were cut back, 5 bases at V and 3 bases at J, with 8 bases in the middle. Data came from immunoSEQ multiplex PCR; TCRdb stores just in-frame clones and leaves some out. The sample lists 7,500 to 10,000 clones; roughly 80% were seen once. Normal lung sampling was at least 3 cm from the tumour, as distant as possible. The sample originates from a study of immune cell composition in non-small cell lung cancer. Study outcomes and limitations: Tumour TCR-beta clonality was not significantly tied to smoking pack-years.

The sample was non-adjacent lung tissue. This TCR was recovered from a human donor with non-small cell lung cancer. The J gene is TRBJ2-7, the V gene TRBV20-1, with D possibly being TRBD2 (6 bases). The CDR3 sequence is CSAGTFYEQYF. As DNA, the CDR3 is TGCAGTGCTGGGACTTTCTACGAGCAGTACTTC.